Listed here are 7 T cell receptor beta chains from one sample, sequenced in a study of blood T cell repertoires in COVID-19. Sequenced by immunoSEQ multiplex PCR; TCRdb stores in-frame clones only, minus some. The table includes 150,000 to 200,000 clones, approximately 86% detected once. Sequencing used peripheral blood. All receptors derive from an elderly woman with acute or convalescent COVID-19.

The V gene is TRBV2, the J gene TRBJ2-5; 9 nucleotides agree with TRBD2. Germline V CDR1 and CDR2: SNHLY, FYNNEI. After removal of 8 bases from V and 2 bases from J, the junction contained 6 bases not matched to a gene. The CDR3 is made up of 14 amino acids. The CDR3 loop reads CASERAGGQETQYF. Here the CDR3 DNA reads TGTGCCAGCGAGCGAGCGGGAGGACAAGAGACCCAGTACTTC.

This clone was seen once. The genes are TRBV9 and TRBJ2-1; TRBD1 matches at 8 bases. V lost 0 bases, J lost 7 bases, and 9 bases stayed unmatched. The CDR3 spans 16 residues. CDR1 is SGDLS, CDR2 YYNGEE, per germline. In DNA form, the CDR3 reads TGTGCCAGCAGCGTAGACCCCACAGGGGGTAAAAATGAGCAGTTCTTC. Protein sequence: CASSVDPTGGKNEQFF.

This chain joins TRBV4-3 and TRBJ1-6, with D possibly TRBD1 on 6 matching bases. V lost 4 bases and J lost 5, with 18 bases in between. Per germline, CDR1 LGHNA and CDR2 YSLEER. The CDR3 sequence is 17 residues long. The chain's CDR3 is CASSPAKDSNNNSPLHF. CDR3 in DNA: TGCGCCAGCAGCCCCGCCAAGGACAGCAATAATAATTCACCCCTCCACTTT.

The chain combines TRBV5-4 with TRBJ1-5; maybe TRBD1 (6 bases). Germline loops: CDR1 SGHNT, CDR2 YYREEE (reference sequence). With 4 bases removed from V and 7 bases from J, the gap between germline ends came to 9 bases. This CDR3 is built from 12 residues. The CDR3 DNA is TGTGCCAGCAGCGCACAGGGCCAGCCCCAGCATTTT. As protein: CASSAQGQPQHF.

In its sample, this clone was seen a few times. J is TRBJ1-4 and V is TRBV3-1 (or the pseudogene TRBV3-2); D remains unclear. CDR1 LGHDT and CDR2 YNNKEL come from the germline V gene (reference sequence). The CDR3 has 16 amino acids. V lost 1 base and J 1 base, leaving 10 bases between the germline ends. The CDR3 nucleotides read TGTGCCAGCAGCCAAGGGTCAGCAGGAACTAATGAAAAACTGTTTTTT. Translating it yields CASSQGSAGTNEKLFF.

The chain carries TRBV15 and TRBJ2-6; 11 positions agree with TRBD1. The germline gives CDR1 LNHNV, CDR2 YYDKDF (reference sequence). The ends lost 0 bases at V and 1 base at J; junction bases unmatched: 11. The CDR3 consists of 21 residues. CDR3: CATSRDRWGTGGLSGANVLTF. DNA of the CDR3: TGTGCCACCAGCAGAGATAGGTGGGGGACAGGGGGTCTGTCTGGGGCCAACGTCCTGACTTTC.

The gene calls are TRBV29-1 and TRBJ2-7; TRBD1 agrees at 7 bases. After removal of 5 bases from V and 6 bases from J, the junction contained 7 bases not matched to a gene. CDR3 length: 12 residues. Germline CDR1 SQVTM, CDR2 ANQGSEA. The CDR3 nucleotides are TGCAGCGTTACAACAGGGGACGGCGAGCAGTACTTC. Protein product: CSVTTGDGEQYF.